These T cell receptor beta chains were read from a single sample in a study of cytomegalovirus exposure and HLA in healthy donors. Here immunoSEQ multiplex PCR was the method, and the copy in TCRdb shows in-frame clones only, minus some. The table records over 150,000 clones, more than 80% of them present only once. Sequences were obtained from PBMCs. The receptor source for this set is a woman aged 45 to 65 in good health and CMV-seronegative. CDR3s leave out the opening cysteine and the closing phenylalanine or tryptophan.

CDR3 protein | V gene
ASSPIFWASGGPGTQY | TRBV28
ASSQDPGAGANYGYT | TRBV14
ASSLPDNEKLF | TRBV28
ASSLVFSRGQPQH | TRBV27
AWSAGAIGATQY | TRBV30
ASSLAGGGQETQY | TRBV2
AWSGGTGAYTEAF | TRBV30
AISDDRANTGELF | TRBV10-3
AWSRQGGQPQH | TRBV30
ASSPRTGDENYGYT | TRBV7-9